This passage covers 14 T cell receptor beta chains from one sample sequenced in a study of blood T cell repertoires in COVID-19. The method was immunoSEQ multiplex PCR; TCRdb's version includes in-frame clones alone and lacks a portion of them. The data contain about 250,000 clones, approximately 86% of them singletons. The source material was peripheral blood. The receptors were sampled from a woman aged 60 to 75 who had recovered from COVID-19.

This chain links TRBV7-8 with TRBJ1-2; D is perhaps TRBD1 (6 bases). The germline CDR1 and CDR2 sequences are SGHVS and FQNEAQ. V shed 7 bases and J shed 4 bases, with 13 bases lying between them. The CDR3 consists of 13 residues. The CDR3 DNA sequence: TGTGCCAGCACGCCGACAGGTTTCTATGGCTACACCTTC. It specifies CASTPTGFYGYTF. Full variable domain (rest looked up from reference TRBV7-8 and TRBJ1-2): GAGVSQSPRYKVAKRGQDVALRCDPISGHVSLFWYQQALGQGPEFLTYFQNEAQLDKSGLPSDRFFAERPEGSVSTLKIQRTQQEDSAVYLCASTPTGFYGYTFGSGTRLTVV.

The chain links TRBV19 to TRBJ2-1; D gene ambiguous. Germline CDR1 reads LNHDA; CDR2 reads SQIVND (reference sequence). Trimming removed 5 bases from V and 0 bases from J, with 11 bases in between. The CDR3 consists of 15 residues. CDR3 nucleotide sequence: TGTGCCAGTAGTCAAGAGGTTACCTCCTACAATGAGCAGTTCTTC. Translation gives CASSQEVTSYNEQFF.

This clone was counted a single time. V gene TRBV9 combines with J gene TRBJ2-7; perhaps TRBD2 as D (6 bases). V was trimmed by 5 bases and J by 2 bases, leaving 11 bases between them. Germline V gene sequence: CDR1 SGDLS, CDR2 YYNGEE. This CDR3 has 13 residues. The CDR3 is CASSKGLTYEQYF. The DNA of the CDR3 is TGTGCCAGCAGTAAAGGACTAACCTACGAGCAGTACTTC.

The chain is built from TRBV2 and TRBJ2-1, with TRBD2 matching over 8 bases. Germline assignment: CDR1 SNHLY and CDR2 FYNNEI. CDR3 length equals 16 residues. V was pared by 4 bases and J by 2 bases, with 7 bases of the junction left unmatched. CDR3 sequence reads: CASSGGAGAAYNEQFF. CDR3 bases: TGTGCCAGCAGTGGGGGAGCGGGGGCCGCCTACAATGAGCAGTTCTTC. Using reference TRBV2 and TRBJ2-1 for the parts outside the CDR3, the full variable domain is EPEVTQTPSHQVTQMGQEVILRCVPISNHLYFYWYRQILGQKVEFLVSFYNNEISEKSEIFDDQFSVERPDGSNFTLKIRSTKLEDSAMYFCASSGGAGAAYNEQFFGPGTRLTVL.

The V call is TRBV19, the J call TRBJ1-2; D not resolved. The germline V and J ends were trimmed by 5 bases and 8 bases, with 15 bases remaining between them. The germline V gene encodes CDR1 LNHDA and CDR2 SQIVND (reference sequence). This CDR3 is built from 13 residues. The CDR3 loop reads CASSVTITGGYTF. The DNA of the CDR3 is TGTGCCAGTAGTGTCACCATCACGGGGGGCTACACCTTC.

The chain links TRBV5-1 to TRBJ1-5, with D possibly matching TRBD1 (6 bases). The CDR3 contains 16 residues. CDR1 and CDR2 from the germline V gene are SGHRS and YFSETQ. V was cut by 2 bases and J by 2 bases, with 14 bases left in between. The CDR3 reads CASSFTGPEGNQPQHF. Written as DNA, the CDR3 is TGCGCCAGCAGCTTTACAGGGCCCGAGGGCAATCAGCCCCAGCATTTT.

This chain joins TRBV29-1 and TRBJ1-2, with 8 bases matching TRBD1. The CDR3 covers 12 residues. V lost 4 bases, J lost 7 bases, and 5 bases stayed unmatched. Germline CDR1 is SQVTM and CDR2 is ANQGSEA. DNA of the CDR3: TGCAGCGTTGTCCCAGGGGGCCTTGGCTACACCTTC. Translating it yields CSVVPGGLGYTF.

This clone showed up just once. V gene TRBV28 combines with J gene TRBJ2-7, with TRBD1 matching 9 bases. V trimming: 4 bases; J trimming: 3 bases; junction bases outside the gene matches: 10. The CDR3 consists of 16 residues. Germline assignment: CDR1 MDHEN and CDR2 SYDVKM. The CDR3, as DNA: TGTGCCAGCAGTTCTCCCGCGGGACAGGGTAGCTACGAGCAGTACTTC. It yields the protein CASSSPAGQGSYEQYF. The variable domain in full, with the rest retrieved from reference TRBV28 and TRBJ2-7, is DVKVTQSSRYLVKRTGEKVFLECVQDMDHENMFWYRQDPGLGLRLIYFSYDVKMKEKGDIPEGYSVSREKKERFSLILESASTNQTSMYLCASSSPAGQGSYEQYFGPGTRLTVT.

The chain combines TRBV28 with TRBJ2-5; 12 nucleotides agree with TRBD2. The CDR3 has 15 amino acids. Germline V CDR1 and CDR2: MDHEN, SYDVKM. V gave up 8 bases and J gave up 0 bases; unmatched junction bases: 4. CDR3 protein: CASGTSGPYQETQYF. In DNA form, the CDR3 reads TGTGCCAGCGGGACTAGCGGGCCGTACCAAGAGACCCAGTACTTC.

The chain carries TRBV4-1 and TRBJ2-3; D is undetermined. The ends were cut back, 1 base at V and 0 bases at J, with 11 bases in the middle. The CDR3 is 16 residues long. Germline values: CDR1 MGHRA, CDR2 YSYEKL. CDR3 nucleotide sequence: TGCGCCAGCAGCCAAGTGCGGTCACCTAGCACAGATACGCAGTATTTT. Protein sequence: CASSQVRSPSTDTQYF.

This sequence joins TRBV5-1 and TRBJ1-6; the D gene is possibly TRBD1 (5 bases). V lost 0 bases and J lost 9, with 10 bases in between. Looked up from germline, CDR1 is SGHRS and CDR2 is YFSETQ. The CDR3 totals 14 residues. CDR3 protein: CASSLAWGPSPLHF. The CDR3 nucleotides read TGCGCCAGCAGCTTGGCCTGGGGCCCTTCACCCCTCCACTTT.

The genes are TRBV19 and TRBJ2-5; TRBD1 matches at 9 bases. The CDR3 totals 13 residues. Germline V gene data show CDR1 as LNHDA and CDR2 as SQIVND (reference sequence). J gave up 5 bases and V 5 bases, and 3 bases lay outside the gene matches. In DNA form, the CDR3 reads TGTGCCAGTAGTCGGGACAGGGTTGAGACCCAGTACTTC. Protein product: CASSRDRVETQYF.

This sequence joins TRBV5-4 and TRBJ2-7, with D possibly matching TRBD1 (5 bases). Germline CDR1 and CDR2: SGHNT and YYREEE (reference sequence). This CDR3 contains 14 residues. Trimming left V 0 bases short and J 2 bases short, with 9 bases between. The CDR3 DNA reads TGTGCCAGCAGCTTGGGTCGACAGACCTACGAGCAGTACTTC. It yields the protein CASSLGRQTYEQYF.

The chain couples TRBV5-5 to TRBJ1-6; 8 bases are shared with TRBD1. CDR3 length: 15 residues. CDR1 is SGHKS, CDR2 YYEKEE, per germline (reference sequence). The trim removed 4 bases at V and 8 bases at J, leaving 8 bases unmatched. This chain's CDR3 is CASSRGQGADSPLHF. The CDR3 DNA is TGTGCCAGCAGCCGTGGCCAGGGGGCGGATTCACCCCTCCACTTT.